Listed below are T cell receptor beta chains from one sample, sequenced in a study of blood T cell repertoires in COVID-19. The protocol was immunoSEQ multiplex PCR, while the TCRdb copy is restricted to in-frame clones and leaves out a portion. The table includes over 150,000 clones, 84% detected once. Sequenced input: peripheral blood. The receptors were gathered from a young man with active or convalescent COVID-19. Each CDR3 is given with its conserved first and last residue. The D gene is left open where the match is weak. Clone size is stated in some rows and not others, as once, few, many or a class when expanded.

j_call clone_size v_call d_call cdr3_nt cdr3_aa
TRBJ2-5 few TRBV7-2 TRBD2 TGTGCCAGCAGCTTAATCGGGGGGGCCGTAGAGACCCAGTACTTC CASSLIGGAVETQYF
TRBJ1-4 NA TRBV27 NA TGTGCCAGCAGTTTAGGCCAGGGCAATGAAAAACTGTTTTTT CASSLGQGNEKLFF
TRBJ1-2 NA TRBV6-6 NA TGTGCCAGCAGTTACTTGGGTGATCCAGGTGGCTACACCTTC CASSYLGDPGGYTF
TRBJ2-7 NA TRBV7-8 TRBD2 TGTGCCAGCAGCTTTCCTACTAGGGAACGGGGGGACTCCTACGAGCAGTACTTC CASSFPTRERGDSYEQYF
TRBJ1-1 few TRBV11-2 NA TGTGCCAGCAGACCCCCCCCCGGGGGACTGAACACTGAAGCTTTCTTT CASRPPPGGLNTEAFF
TRBJ1-5 NA TRBV12-3/TRBV12-4 NA TGTGCCAGCAGCCCCGGCAATCAGCCCCAGCATTTT CASSPGNQPQHF
TRBJ1-2 once TRBV7-6 TRBD1 TGTGCCAGCAGCCCTCGGGCGGGACAGGGGGCTTCCCGATATGGCTACACCTTC CASSPRAGQGASRYGYTF
TRBJ1-2 few TRBV19 TRBD1 TGTGCCAGTAGTACGGGACAGGGGGCGAGTGGCTACACCTTC CASSTGQGASGYTF
TRBJ1-1 NA TRBV5-4 NA TGTGCCAGCAGTCTCCGAGGCCCTGCGGCTGAAGCTTTCTTT CASSLRGPAAEAFF
TRBJ2-4 NA TRBV20-1 NA TGCAGTGCTAGTGCAGTGGCCAAAAACATTCAGTACTTC CSASAVAKNIQYF
TRBJ2-2 NA TRBV3-1/TRBV3-2 TRBD2 TGTGCCAGCAGCCGTCTAGGACTAGGAATTTACACCGGGGAGCTGTTTTTT CASSRLGLGIYTGELFF
TRBJ1-1 few TRBV14 NA TGTGCCAGCAGCCAGCTTACAGGGTCGAACACTGAAGCTTTCTTT CASSQLTGSNTEAFF
TRBJ1-6 NA TRBV6-5 TRBD1 TGTGCCAGCAGCCCGGACAGGGTGCCTTCACCCCTCCACTTT CASSPDRVPSPLHF
TRBJ1-1 NA TRBV11-2 NA TGTGCCAGCAGCTTAGGGGCAGGCTTGAACACTGAAGCTTTCTTT CASSLGAGLNTEAFF
TRBJ2-5 NA TRBV4-2 TRBD1 TGTGCCAGCAGCCTCGGGGGGGACAGGGGCGGGGAGACCCAGTACTTC CASSLGGDRGGETQYF
TRBJ1-6 NA TRBV3-1/TRBV3-2 NA TGTGCCAGCAGCCACCTAGGCCGGATATCGGATTCACCCCTCCACTTT CASSHLGRISDSPLHF
TRBJ2-6 NA TRBV28 NA TGTGCCAGCAGTTTATACAGGGACTCTGGGGCCAACGTCCTGACTTTC CASSLYRDSGANVLTF
TRBJ2-5 NA TRBV5-8 NA TGTGCCACCTCAGGGTTCGAGGAGACCCAGTACTTC CATSGFEETQYF
TRBJ2-5 NA TRBV11-3 NA TGTGCCAGCAGCCGGGGGGCTGAAGAGACCCAGTACTTC CASSRGAEETQYF
TRBJ2-1 NA TRBV15 TRBD2 TGTGCCACCAGCAGAGATTGGACTAGCGGGAGGGTATCCTACAATGAGCAGTTCTTC CATSRDWTSGRVSYNEQFF
TRBJ2-3 NA TRBV4-1 TRBD2 TGCGCCAGCAGCCAGCCGGGACTAGCGGGGGCCGAGAGGATGGATTCCACAGATACGCAGTATTTT CASSQPGLAGAERMDSTDTQYF
TRBJ1-1 NA TRBV27 TRBD1 TGTGCCAGCAGTTTAAGGGACAGGGGTAAAAGCACTGAAGCTTTCTTT CASSLRDRGKSTEAFF
TRBJ2-7 NA TRBV5-1 TRBD1 TGCGCCAGCAGCTTGGGGGTCCCGGGACAGGGGATCGGCTACGAGCAGTACTTC CASSLGVPGQGIGYEQYF
TRBJ1-6 NA TRBV7-2 NA TGTGCCAGCAGTTCCCAAGGCCCAGGGGCCGCCTCACCCCTCCACTTT CASSSQGPGAASPLHF
TRBJ2-7 NA TRBV19 TRBD2 TGTGCCAGTAGTATCGGGGGAGGGTCCTACGAGCAGTACTTC CASSIGGGSYEQYF
TRBJ1-3 NA TRBV27 TRBD1 TGTGCCAGCAGCCAAGGGACAGGGCCTGACTCTGGAAACACCATATATTTT CASSQGTGPDSGNTIYF
TRBJ2-1 NA TRBV30 TRBD2 TGTGCCTGGACGCTTGTGACGGGAGGGAGTAGTGAGCAGTTCTTC CAWTLVTGGSSEQFF
TRBJ1-1 NA TRBV7-9 NA TGTGCCAGCAGCTTAGTTGTTAGCACTGAAGCTTTCTTT CASSLVVSTEAFF
TRBJ2-2 once TRBV7-8 TRBD1 TGTGCCAGCAGCCCGCAGGGGGTTGCCGAGGCCGGGGAGCTGTTTTTT CASSPQGVAEAGELFF
TRBJ1-5 NA TRBV19 TRBD1 TGTGCCAGTAGGGATCGGACAGGGAGGAATCAGCCCCAGCATTTT CASRDRTGRNQPQHF
TRBJ2-7 few TRBV7-9 TRBD1 TGTGCCAGCAGTCGACAGGGGTCTTACCCCTACGAGCAGTACTTC CASSRQGSYPYEQYF
TRBJ2-7 once TRBV6-4 NA TGTGCCAGCAGTGACAAACTCCCGGGCCTAGCGTACGAGCAGTACTTC CASSDKLPGLAYEQYF
TRBJ1-2 NA TRBV3-1/TRBV3-2 TRBD1 TGTGCCAGCAGCCGGTCGGACAGGGGGGATGGCTACACCTTC CASSRSDRGDGYTF
TRBJ2-6 once TRBV7-3 NA TGTGCCAGCAGCTTACAAGGACAGAGCTCTGGGGCCAACGTCCTGACTTTC CASSLQGQSSGANVLTF
TRBJ2-3 NA TRBV27 NA TGTGCCAGCAGTTTCACTCGCTCACAGGACAAGGACACAGATACGCAGTATTTT CASSFTRSQDKDTDTQYF